Presented here are 4 T cell receptor beta chains from one specimen sequenced in a study of T cells in Graves' hyperthyroidism and ophthalmopathy. Authors of the study amplified TCR beta CDR3 regions from RNA transcripts. The TCR CDR3 first-round RT-PCR relied on the HTBI primer set. Each CDR3 protein is one row after TCRdb ran MiXCR on the multiplex PCR reads. The table has a few hundred thousand distinct CDR3 sequences, 25% seen once. The sample was blood. These receptors were taken from a middle-aged man with Graves' hyperthyroidism.

This clonotype was detected ten times or more. This chain connects TRBV27 to TRBJ2-3; TRBD2 matches 11 bases. Unmatched junction bases numbered 6, after V lost 5 bases and J lost 2 bases. Germline lookup yields CDR1 MNHEY and CDR2 SMNVEV (reference sequence). The CDR3 is made up of 16 amino acids. CDR3 bases: TGTGCCAGCAGTCTCACTAGCGGGAGTATCACAGATACGCAGTATTTT. It is translated as CASSLTSGSITDTQYF.

On this clonotype itself: Just one base apart from a much larger clone, this may be a read error. Because the CDR3 is missing its conserved closing phenylalanine or tryptophan, this is likely a read error. The genes are TRBV12-3 or TRBV12-4 and TRBJ1-2; TRBD1 is a possible D gene (6 bases). V lost 1 base and J 0 bases, leaving 12 bases between the germline ends. This CDR3 has 16 amino acids. CDR3 nucleotide sequence: TGTGCCAGCAGTTTAGTTGTAGGACAGACTAACTATGGCTACACCATC. It yields the protein CASSLVVGQTNYGYTI.

This clonotype was counted a few times. The chain is built from TRBV18 and TRBJ2-1; 10 nucleotides line up with TRBD1. The CDR3 has 15 amino acids. Germline values: CDR1 KGHSH, CDR2 LQKENI. V lost 2 bases, J lost 6 bases, and 4 bases stayed unmatched. The CDR3 reads CASSPLTGGLNEQFF. The CDR3 DNA is TGTGCCAGCTCACCATTGACAGGGGGCCTCAATGAGCAGTTCTTC.

This clonotype was counted at least ten times. V usage is TRBV11-3 and J usage is TRBJ1-1; D unclear. Germline values: CDR1 SGHNT, CDR2 YENEEA. The V and J ends lost 5 bases and 0 bases respectively, with 13 bases between them. The CDR3 spans 15 residues. The CDR3 region is CASSPVGMLNTEAFF. The CDR3 nucleotides are TGTGCCAGCAGCCCAGTGGGGATGTTGAACACTGAAGCTTTCTTT.